This T cell receptor (beta chain) was identified during a study of OX40 agonist ivuxolimab in advanced cancers. Study-wide results and limits: Clonal expansion was among the lowest in partial responders at 0.1-3.0 mg/kg, especially CD8+.

Patients were ruled out by autoimmune disease history or systemic immunosuppression. Assay: immunoSEQ multiplex PCR; the TCRdb copy retains only in-frame clones and omits some. The table lists about 63,000 clones, roughly 80% of them singletons, with around 1.6% in the top ten. A word on this clone: What it recognizes is unknown.

The germline gives CDR1 WNHNN, CDR2 SYGVQD (reference sequence). Trimming took off 10 bases at V and 2 bases at J, with 8 bases between the two ends. The CDR3 contains 12 residues. This sequence was found in an adult with an advanced solid tumor such as melanoma, head and neck, liver or kidney cancer. Here the sequenced sample was CD4+ or CD8+ T cells sorted from blood, taken in a trial of the OX40 agonist ivuxolimab. The chain has TRBV10-1 and TRBJ2-2; D call uncertain. CDR3: CATLPNTGELFF. The CDR3 bases are TGCGCCACCCTCCCCAACACCGGGGAGCTGTTTTTT.